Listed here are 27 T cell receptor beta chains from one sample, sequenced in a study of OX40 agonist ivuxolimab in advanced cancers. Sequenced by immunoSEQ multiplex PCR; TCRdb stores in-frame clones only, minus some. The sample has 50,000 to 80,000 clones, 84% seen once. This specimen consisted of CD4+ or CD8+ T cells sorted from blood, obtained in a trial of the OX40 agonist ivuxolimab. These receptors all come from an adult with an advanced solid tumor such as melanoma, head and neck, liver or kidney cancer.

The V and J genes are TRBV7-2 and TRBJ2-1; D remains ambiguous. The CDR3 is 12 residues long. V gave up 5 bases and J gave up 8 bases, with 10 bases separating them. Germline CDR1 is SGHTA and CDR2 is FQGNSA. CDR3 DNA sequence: TGTGCCAGCAGCCCATTAGGATATGAGCAGTTCTTC. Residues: CASSPLGYEQFF. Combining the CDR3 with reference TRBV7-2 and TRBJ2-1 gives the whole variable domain GAGVSQSPSNKVTEKGKDVELRCDPISGHTALYWYRQSLGQGLEFLIYFQGNSAPDKSGLPSDRFSAERTGGSVSTLTIQRTQQEDSAVYLCASSPLGYEQFFGPGTRLTVL.

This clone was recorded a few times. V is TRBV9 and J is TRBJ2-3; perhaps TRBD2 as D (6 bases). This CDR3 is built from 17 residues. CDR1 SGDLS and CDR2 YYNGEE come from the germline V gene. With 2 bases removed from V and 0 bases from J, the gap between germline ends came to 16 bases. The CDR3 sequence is CASSVPTSYSSTDTQYF. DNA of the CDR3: TGTGCCAGCAGCGTTCCTACTAGCTACTCTAGCACAGATACGCAGTATTTT.

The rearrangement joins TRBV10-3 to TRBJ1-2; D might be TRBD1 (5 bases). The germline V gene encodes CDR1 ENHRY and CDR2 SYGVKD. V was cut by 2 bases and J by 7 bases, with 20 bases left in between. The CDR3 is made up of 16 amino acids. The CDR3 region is CAISERNGGFSGGYTF. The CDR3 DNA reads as TGTGCCATCAGTGAGCGGAACGGGGGTTTTTCAGGTGGCTACACCTTC.

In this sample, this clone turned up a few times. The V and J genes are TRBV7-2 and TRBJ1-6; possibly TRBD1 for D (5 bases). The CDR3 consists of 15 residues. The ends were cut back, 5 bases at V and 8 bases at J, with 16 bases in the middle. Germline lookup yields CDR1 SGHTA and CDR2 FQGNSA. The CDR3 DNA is TGTGCCAGCAGCCCCCTATCGGGGGAGGATTCACCCCTCCACTTT. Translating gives CASSPLSGEDSPLHF. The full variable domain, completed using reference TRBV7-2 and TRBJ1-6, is GAGVSQSPSNKVTEKGKDVELRCDPISGHTALYWYRQSLGQGLEFLIYFQGNSAPDKSGLPSDRFSAERTGGSVSTLTIQRTQQEDSAVYLCASSPLSGEDSPLHFGNGTRLTVT.

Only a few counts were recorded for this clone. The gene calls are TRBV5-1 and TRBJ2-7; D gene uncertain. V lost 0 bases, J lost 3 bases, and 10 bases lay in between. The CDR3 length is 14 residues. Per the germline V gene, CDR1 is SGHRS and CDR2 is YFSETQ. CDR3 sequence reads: CASSLEGTNYEQYF. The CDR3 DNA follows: TGCGCCAGCAGCTTGGAAGGTACCAACTACGAGCAGTACTTC.

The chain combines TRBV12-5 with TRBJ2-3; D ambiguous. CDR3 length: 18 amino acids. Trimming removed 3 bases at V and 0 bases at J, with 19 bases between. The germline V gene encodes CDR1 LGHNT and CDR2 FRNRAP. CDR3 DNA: TGTGCTAGTGGTTTTTTGAACAGTCTCCTTTCTAGCACAGATACGCAGTATTTT. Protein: CASGFLNSLLSSTDTQYF.

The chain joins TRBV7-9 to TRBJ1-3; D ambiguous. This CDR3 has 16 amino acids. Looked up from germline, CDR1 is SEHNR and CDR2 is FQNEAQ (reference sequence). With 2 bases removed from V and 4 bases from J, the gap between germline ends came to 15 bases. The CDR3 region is CASSLFIETLGNTIYF. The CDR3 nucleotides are TGTGCCAGCAGCTTATTCATAGAGACTTTGGGAAACACCATATATTTT.

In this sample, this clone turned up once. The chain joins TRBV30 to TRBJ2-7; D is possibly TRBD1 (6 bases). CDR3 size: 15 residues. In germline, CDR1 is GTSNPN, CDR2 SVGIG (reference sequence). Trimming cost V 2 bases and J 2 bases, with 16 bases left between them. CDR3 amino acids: CAWSLGQPATYEQYF. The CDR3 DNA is TGTGCCTGGAGTCTTGGACAGCCCGCGACCTACGAGCAGTACTTC.

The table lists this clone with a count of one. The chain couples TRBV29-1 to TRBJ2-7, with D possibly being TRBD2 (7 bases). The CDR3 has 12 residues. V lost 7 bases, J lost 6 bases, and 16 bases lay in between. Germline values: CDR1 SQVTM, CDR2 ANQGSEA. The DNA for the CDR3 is TGCAGCGCCGAGGGGGGGGCCGGCGAGCAGTACTTC. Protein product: CSAEGGAGEQYF.

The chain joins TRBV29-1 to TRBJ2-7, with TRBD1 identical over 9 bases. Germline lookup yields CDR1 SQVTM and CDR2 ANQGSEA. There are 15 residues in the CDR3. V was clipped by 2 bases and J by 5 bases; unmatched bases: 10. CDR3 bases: TGCAGCGTTGAACGGGGCGGGACAGGGATCCACGAGCAGTACTTC. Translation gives CSVERGGTGIHEQYF.

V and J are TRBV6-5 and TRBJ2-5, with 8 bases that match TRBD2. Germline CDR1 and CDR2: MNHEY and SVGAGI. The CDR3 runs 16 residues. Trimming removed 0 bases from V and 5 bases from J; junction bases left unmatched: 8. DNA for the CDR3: TGTGCCAGCAGTTACTCGCAAGCGGGGGCAGGGGAGACCCAGTACTTC. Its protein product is CASSYSQAGAGETQYF.

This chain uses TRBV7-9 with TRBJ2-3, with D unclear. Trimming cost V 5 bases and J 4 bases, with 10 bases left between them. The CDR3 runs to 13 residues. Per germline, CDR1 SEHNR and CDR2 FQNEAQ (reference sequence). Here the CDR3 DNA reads TGTGCCAGCAGCCCGAGAGGCGCAGATACGCAGTATTTT. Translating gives CASSPRGADTQYF. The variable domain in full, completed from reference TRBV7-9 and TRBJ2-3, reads DTGVSQNPRHKITKRGQNVTFRCDPISEHNRLYWYRQTLGQGPEFLTYFQNEAQLEKSRLLSDRFSAERPKGSFSTLEIQRTEQGDSAMYLCASSPRGADTQYFGPGTRLTVL.

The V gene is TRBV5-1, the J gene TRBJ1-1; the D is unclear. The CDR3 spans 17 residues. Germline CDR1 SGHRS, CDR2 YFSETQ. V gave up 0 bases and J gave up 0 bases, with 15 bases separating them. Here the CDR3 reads CASSLDATFSMNTEAFF. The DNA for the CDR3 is TGCGCCAGCAGCTTGGACGCGACATTCTCCATGAACACTGAAGCTTTCTTT.

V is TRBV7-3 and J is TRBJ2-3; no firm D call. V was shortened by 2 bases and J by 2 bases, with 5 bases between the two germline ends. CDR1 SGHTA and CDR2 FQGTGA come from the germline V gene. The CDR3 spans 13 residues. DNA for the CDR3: TGTGCCAGCAGCTTAGCCCTCACAGATACGCAGTATTTT. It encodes CASSLALTDTQYF.

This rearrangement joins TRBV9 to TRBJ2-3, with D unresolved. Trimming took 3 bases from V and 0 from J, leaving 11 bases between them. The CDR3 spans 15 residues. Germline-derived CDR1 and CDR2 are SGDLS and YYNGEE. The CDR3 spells CASSESPASTDTQYF. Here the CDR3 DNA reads TGTGCCAGCAGCGAAAGCCCCGCTAGCACAGATACGCAGTATTTT.

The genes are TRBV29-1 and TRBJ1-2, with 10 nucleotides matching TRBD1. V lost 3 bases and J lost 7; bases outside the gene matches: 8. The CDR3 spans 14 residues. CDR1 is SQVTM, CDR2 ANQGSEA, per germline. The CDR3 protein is CSVDRDRGLGGYTF. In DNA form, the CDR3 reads TGCAGCGTTGACCGGGACAGGGGATTGGGTGGCTACACCTTC.

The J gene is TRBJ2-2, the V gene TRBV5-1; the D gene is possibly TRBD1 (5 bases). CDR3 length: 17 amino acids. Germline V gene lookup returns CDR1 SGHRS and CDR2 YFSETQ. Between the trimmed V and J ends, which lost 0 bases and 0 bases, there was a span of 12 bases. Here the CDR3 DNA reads TGCGCCAGCAGCTTGGTGGGTAGGGGCACGAACACCGGGGAGCTGTTTTTT. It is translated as CASSLVGRGTNTGELFF.

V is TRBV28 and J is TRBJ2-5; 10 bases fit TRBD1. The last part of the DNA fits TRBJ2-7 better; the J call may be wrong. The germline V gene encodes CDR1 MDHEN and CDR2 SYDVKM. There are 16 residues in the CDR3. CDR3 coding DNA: TGTGCCAGCAGTTTCCTGGACAGGGGGATCGCCTACGAGCAGTACTTC. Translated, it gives CASSFLDRGIAYEQYF.

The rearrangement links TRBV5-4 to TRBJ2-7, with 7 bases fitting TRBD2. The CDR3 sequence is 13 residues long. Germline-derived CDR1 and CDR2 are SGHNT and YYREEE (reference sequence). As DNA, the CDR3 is TGTGGCTGGGGGGGAGCCCCGTCCTACGAGCAGTACTTC. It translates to CGWGGAPSYEQYF.

The CDR3 loop reads CAHQGAGQETQYF. For the CDR3, the DNA is TGTGCCCACCAGGGGGCAGGACAAGAGACCCAGTACTTC. The V and J genes are TRBV6-6 and TRBJ2-5; 8 bases fit TRBD1. This CDR3 comprises 13 residues. The ends lost 11 bases at V and 2 bases at J; junction bases unmatched: 7. CDR1 is MNHNY and CDR2 is SVGAGI in the germline V gene (reference sequence).

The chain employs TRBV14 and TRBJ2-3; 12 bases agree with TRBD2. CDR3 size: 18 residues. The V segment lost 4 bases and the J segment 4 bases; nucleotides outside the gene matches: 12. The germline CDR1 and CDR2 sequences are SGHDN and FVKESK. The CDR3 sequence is CASSPGTSGLSGSDTQYF. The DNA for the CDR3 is TGTGCCAGCAGCCCTGGGACTAGCGGGCTGTCGGGGTCAGATACGCAGTATTTT.

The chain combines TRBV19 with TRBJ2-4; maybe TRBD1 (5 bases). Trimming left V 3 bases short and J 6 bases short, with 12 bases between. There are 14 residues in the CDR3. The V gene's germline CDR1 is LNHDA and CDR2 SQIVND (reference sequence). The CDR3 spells CASSIRQSGNIQYF. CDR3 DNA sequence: TGTGCCAGTAGTATCAGACAGTCTGGAAACATTCAGTACTTC.

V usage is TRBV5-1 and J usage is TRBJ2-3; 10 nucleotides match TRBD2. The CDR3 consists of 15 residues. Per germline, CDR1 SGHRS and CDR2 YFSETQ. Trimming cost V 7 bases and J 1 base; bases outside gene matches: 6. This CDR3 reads CASLLAGDRTDTQYF. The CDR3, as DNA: TGCGCCAGCTTGCTAGCGGGGGACCGCACAGATACGCAGTATTTT.

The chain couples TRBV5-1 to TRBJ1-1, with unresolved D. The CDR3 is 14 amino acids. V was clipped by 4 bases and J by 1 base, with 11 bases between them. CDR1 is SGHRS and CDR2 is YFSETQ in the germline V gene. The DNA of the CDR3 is TGCGCCAGCAGCGTCCAACGGGGGAACACTGAAGCTTTCTTT. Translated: CASSVQRGNTEAFF.

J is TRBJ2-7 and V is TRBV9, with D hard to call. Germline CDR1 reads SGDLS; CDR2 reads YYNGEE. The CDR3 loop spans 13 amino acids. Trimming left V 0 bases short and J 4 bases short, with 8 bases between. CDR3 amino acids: CASSVGTAYEQYF. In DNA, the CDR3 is TGTGCCAGCAGCGTAGGAACAGCTTACGAGCAGTACTTC.

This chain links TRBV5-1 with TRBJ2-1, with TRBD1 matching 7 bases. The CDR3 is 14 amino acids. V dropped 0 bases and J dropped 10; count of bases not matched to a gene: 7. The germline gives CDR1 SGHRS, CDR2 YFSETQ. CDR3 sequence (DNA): TGCGCCAGCAGCTTGGGCGACAGGGTTTACGAGCAGTTCTTC. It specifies CASSLGDRVYEQFF.

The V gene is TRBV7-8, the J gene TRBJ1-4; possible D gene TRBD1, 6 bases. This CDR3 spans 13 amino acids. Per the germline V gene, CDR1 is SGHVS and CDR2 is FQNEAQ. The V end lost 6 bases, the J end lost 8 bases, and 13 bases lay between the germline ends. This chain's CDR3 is CASRRGAQEKLFF. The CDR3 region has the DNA TGTGCCAGCAGGCGGGGGGCGCAGGAAAAACTGTTTTTT.